This T cell receptor (beta chain) was sequenced for a study of neurological immune-mediated disorders (dated by TCRdb to about 2019). For the wider study: Of the approximately 35 multiple sclerosis patients, 31 had relapsing-remitting MS and 3 had secondary progressive MS. The study compared peripheral blood TCR-beta repertoires of HTLV-I-associated myelopathy (HAM/TSP) patients, multiple sclerosis patients and healthy controls using UMI-based sequencing. Alongside PBMC samples, the set of 106 TCR-beta libraries contained longitudinal samples, technical triplicates, and paired CD4+ and CD8+ T-cell subsets that had been sorted. Of the approximately 66 subjects in the cohort, roughly 14 were HAM/TSP patients, around 35 were multiple sclerosis patients, and 20 were healthy controls.

cDNA was synthesized by template-switch 5'RACE using a primer carrying a 10-nucleotide random unique molecular identifier by which each TCR transcript was tagged. Over 190 million TCR-beta sequences, covering 15-18 subjects, were produced in each sequencing run. Total RNA was extracted with the RNeasy kit. TCR-beta VDJ regions were amplified with primers for the TCR constant region and the 5'RACE anchor, using the KAPA Real-time Library Amplification kit. Sample indexes and Illumina adaptors were added in a first PCR, and a second PCR then increased library yield. After Ampure bead purification, the TCR product of roughly 650 bp was size-selected on a 2% E-gel SizeSelection system. Before pooling, library quality was checked on a Bioanalyzer, concentration was measured with Qubit, and libraries were quantified with the Kapa Library Quantification kit. Libraries were sequenced paired-end 2 x 150 bp on an Illumina HiSeq 2500. To increase sequence diversity, about 25-30% phiX was spiked into each library pool. Processing in the source paper ran as follows. The UMI-based MiGEC pipeline processed quality-filtered reads and removed over 80% of raw TCR sequences during error correction. IMGT germline references were used for aligning VDJ genes, and each clonotype was defined as a unique CDR3 amino acid sequence together with its V-J genes. Clonal expansion, Shannon diversity, and CDR3 relatedness (CalcPairwiseDistances, ClusterSamples) were evaluated with VDJtools, and phylogenetic trees were built with CLCbio workbench. Expanded clones were defined as having at least 8 unique UMIs, based on coefficient-of-variation modelling across technical triplicates. TCRdb reanalyzed the raw reads on its own, using fastp at Q25 for trimming and MiXCR for clone calling, and kept in-frame beta chains. CDR3 protein sequences are deduplicated, and each keeps its most common genes and DNA. What appears here as the V and J calls and clone size reflects TCRdb's work, not the paper's. The sample table contains about 71,000 distinct CDR3 sequences; only one count was recorded for 4.5% to 5.5% of them. 6.9% of the sample rests with the top ten.

Overall study outcomes, separate from this receptor: Phylogenetic analysis grouped repertoires from 18 of 34 MS patients into a cluster of related CDR3 sequences, suggesting a possible repertoire-level signature. TCR clonal expansion was highest in HAM/TSP patients and lowest in MS patients, with MS patients falling below even healthy controls. Expanded clones from different subjects shared no identical CDR3 amino acid sequences, which suggests that TCR-beta repertoires were private in all groups. No clinical or MRI features were associated with the MS cluster, and the authors said that larger cohorts are needed.

Based on the germline V gene, the CDR1 and CDR2 sequences are SGHVS and FQNEAQ. At the junction V is shortened by 5 bases and J by 0 bases, with 9 bases in between. The CDR3 starts with the cysteine, ends with the phenylalanine, and has 14 residues. Here the CDR3 DNA is all that survives: 42 bases in frame from base 1. On this clonotype: The antigen this receptor binds is unknown. No base-level quality is on record; no much larger clone is a single base apart.

Unsorted PBMC libraries were generated from 2 million PBMCs stored in RNAlater at -80 °C until RNA extraction. The multiple sclerosis patients were enrolled in a US clinical protocol that used magnetic resonance imaging to evaluate disease progression. Peripheral blood was subjected to Ficoll-Hypaque density gradient centrifugation to isolate PBMCs, which were then cryopreserved in liquid nitrogen. The chain was built from TRBV7-8 and TRBJ2-3; the D gene is not confidently resolved. Input material: PBMCs. The origin of this receptor is a man aged 30 to 45 with multiple sclerosis. CDR3 protein: CASSPETSTDTQYF. The bases are TGTGCCAGCAGCCCTGAGACTAGCACAGATACGCAGTATTTT.